This T cell receptor (beta chain) emerged from a study of monozygotic twins with cystic fibrosis. Study-wide background: With approximately 15 PCR cycles, barcoded libraries came from around 2.9 micrograms of fragmented DNA. The study, taken as a whole, reports: Monozygotic CF twin pairs shared significantly more nucleotide-identical clonotypes than unrelated CF individuals did.

The CDR3 loop spans 11 amino acids. In germline, CDR1 is SQVTM, CDR2 ANQGSEA. V lost 3 bases and J 7 bases, leaving 10 bases between the germline ends. As concerns this clone: What it binds is unknown.

Sequencing used immunoSEQ multiplex PCR; TCRdb keeps in-frame clones, though not all of them. The sample has over 30,000 clones, roughly 66% seen once; the top ten hold around 0.8%. This clonotype was sampled from a girl between 5 and 17 years old with cystic fibrosis. The V call is TRBV29-1, the J call TRBJ2-7; D gene unclear. Sequencing input: blood. For the CDR3, the DNA is TGCAGCGTTGATTTGGGTGCGGAGCAGTACTTC. Translating gives CSVDLGAEQYF.